This T cell receptor (beta chain) was recovered during a study of blood T cell repertoires in COVID-19. This clone was observed a handful of times. Repertoires were generated with immunoSEQ multiplex PCR, while TCRdb's copy carries only in-frame clones and drops some. This table has around 62,000 clones, about four fifths appearing once. Per germline, CDR1 SGHVS and CDR2 FQNEAQ. The CDR3 contains 14 residues. V lost 2 bases, J lost 3 bases, and 8 bases lay in between. What was sequenced was peripheral blood. The chain is built from TRBV7-8 and TRBJ2-1; D is ambiguous. This clonotype was obtained from a man in his fifties or sixties with active COVID-19. This chain's CDR3 is CASSLRDLYNEQFF. For the CDR3, the DNA is TGTGCCAGCAGCTTACGAGATCTCTACAATGAGCAGTTCTTC.